The sequence of this TCR beta chain was determined in a study of blood T cell repertoires in COVID-19. TCRdb's copy holds only in-frame clones and misses some; the assay was immunoSEQ multiplex PCR. The sample records about 200,000 clones, about 82% being singletons. Germline-derived CDR1 and CDR2 are LGHDT and YNNKEL (reference sequence). The junction had 3 bases not matched to a gene; V was cut back by 5 bases and J by 5 bases. This CDR3 is 13 amino acids long. The clonotype was recovered from a man aged 40-50 years with acute COVID-19. The specimen was PBMCs or T cells enriched from blood (not recorded which). The rearrangement links TRBV3-1 (or the pseudogene TRBV3-2) to TRBJ2-7, with 10 bases that match TRBD1. CDR3 sequence (DNA): TGTGCCAGCAGCTTGACAGGGGGCCACGAGCAGTACTTC. This encodes CASSLTGGHEQYF.